Sequencing of this TCR beta chain was carried out in a study of T cells after yellow fever vaccination. Study information: Some fractions had low cell numbers, and these were prepared with SMART-Seq v4 Ultra Low Input. Whole-study findings and limits: Repertoires obtained by FACS sorting could include abundant clonotypes that entered as contaminants from the bulk population. Reappearing after the booster were most of the clones from primary vaccination (approximately 96% CD4, 70% to 90% CD8).

V lost 8 bases, J lost 5 bases, and 12 bases lay in between. This CDR3 comprises 13 residues. Germline-derived CDR1 and CDR2 are MNHNS and SASEGT. A universal primer site and UMIs were added as TCR cDNA was made by 5'RACE template switching. Each CDR3 protein gets one entry after TCRdb re-called the 5' RACE reads with MiXCR. The sample yields under 700,000 distinct CDR3 sequences, approximately 16% seen once. This clonotype was detected a few times. Its target is not known. The rearrangement links TRBV6-1 to TRBJ2-2; D may be TRBD2 (6 bases). The receptor comes from a young man who received the YFV17D yellow fever vaccine. Here the sequenced sample was PBMCs, taken 5 to 6 days after the first yellow fever vaccination. The CDR3 loop reads CASRGSGTGELFF. CDR3 DNA: TGTGCCAGCCGGGGGAGCGGGACCGGGGAGCTGTTTTTT.